The clone carrying this TCR beta chain showed up just once. Its specificity is unknown. This sample is drawn from a study of cytomegalovirus exposure and HLA in healthy donors. Sequencing was performed with immunoSEQ multiplex PCR; in TCRdb, only in-frame clones are kept and a portion is missing. Seen here are hundreds of thousands of clones, 86% observed once, and the top ten hold 0.65% to 0.95%. Study-wide results and limits: A list of more than 150 TCR beta chains associated with cytomegalovirus was given. Subsequent analysis revealed that first-cohort TCR clusters tended to co-occur in the approximately 120 validation repertoires.

The CDR3 length is 14 residues. Germline values: CDR1 MNHEY, CDR2 SVGAGI. V lost 5 bases and J lost 11, with 21 bases in between. The clonotype was recovered from a woman aged 18 to 35 in good health and CMV-seronegative. The sample consisted of PBMCs. The chain combines TRBV6-5 with TRBJ1-1, with D hard to call. Here the CDR3 reads CASSPADSPDGAFF. CDR3 in DNA: TGTGCCAGCAGTCCGGCGGACTCTCCGGACGGGGCTTTCTTT.